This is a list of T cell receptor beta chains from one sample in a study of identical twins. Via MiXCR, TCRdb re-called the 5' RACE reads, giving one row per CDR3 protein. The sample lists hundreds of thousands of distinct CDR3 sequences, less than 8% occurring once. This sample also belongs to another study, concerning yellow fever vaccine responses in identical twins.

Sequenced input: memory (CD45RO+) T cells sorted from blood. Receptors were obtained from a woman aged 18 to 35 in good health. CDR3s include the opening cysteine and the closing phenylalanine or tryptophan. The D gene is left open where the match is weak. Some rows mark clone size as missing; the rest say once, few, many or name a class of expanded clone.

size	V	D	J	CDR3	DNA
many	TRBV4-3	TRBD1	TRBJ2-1	CASSSDRATYNEQFF	TGCGCCAGCAGCTCGGACAGGGCGACCTACAATGAGCAGTTCTTC
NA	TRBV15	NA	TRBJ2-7	CATSRASSYEQYF	TGTGCCACCAGCAGAGCTAGCTCCTACGAGCAGTACTTC
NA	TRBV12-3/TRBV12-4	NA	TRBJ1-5	CASSLRTENQPQHF	TGTGCCAGCAGTTTAAGGACAGAAAATCAGCCCCAGCATTTT
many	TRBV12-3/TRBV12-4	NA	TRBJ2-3	CASSLDGKSTDTQYF	TGTGCCAGCAGTTTGGACGGAAAAAGCACAGATACGCAGTATTTT
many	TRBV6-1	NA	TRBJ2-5	CASRGGGDQETQYF	TGTGCCAGCAGAGGGGGGGGGGACCAAGAGACCCAGTACTTC
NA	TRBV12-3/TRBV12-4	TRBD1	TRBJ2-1	CAFSRDRGGISSYNEQFF	TGTGCCTTCAGCCGGGACAGGGGTGGTATTAGTTCCTACAATGAGCAGTTCTTC
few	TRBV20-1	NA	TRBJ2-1	CSGGKLRNNEQFF	TGCAGTGGGGGAAAGCTGCGGAACAATGAGCAGTTCTTC
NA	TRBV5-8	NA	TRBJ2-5	CASSQLETQYF	TGTGCCAGCAGCCAACTAGAGACCCAGTACTTC
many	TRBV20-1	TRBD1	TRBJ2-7	CSVTRDRGYEQYF	TGCAGTGTTACACGGGACAGGGGCTACGAGCAGTACTTC
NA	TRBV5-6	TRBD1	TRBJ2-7	CTSSLVTGVYEQYF	TGTACCAGCAGCCTAGTTACAGGGGTGTACGAGCAGTACTTC
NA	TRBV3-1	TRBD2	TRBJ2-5	CASSRTSGEETQYF	TGTGCCAGCAGCCGGACTAGCGGAGAAGAGACCCAGTACTTC
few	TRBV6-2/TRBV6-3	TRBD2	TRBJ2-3	CASSYSAGAYTDTQYF	TGTGCCAGCAGTTACTCAGCGGGAGCTTACACAGATACGCAGTATTTT
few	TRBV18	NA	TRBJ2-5	CASSLLGETQYF	TGTGCCAGCTCCCTACTGGGGGAGACCCAGTACTTC
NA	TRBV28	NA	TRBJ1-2	CASSSGHSGYTF	TGTGCCAGCAGTTCGGGACATTCAGGCTACACCTTC
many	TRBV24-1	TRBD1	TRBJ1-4	CATSDSRTGRNEKLFF	TGTGCCACCAGTGATTCGAGGACAGGGAGGAATGAAAAACTGTTTTTT
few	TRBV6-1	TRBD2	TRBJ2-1	CASSKSVSGISYNEQFF	TGTGCCAGCAGTAAGTCCGTTAGCGGGATCTCCTACAATGAGCAGTTCTTC
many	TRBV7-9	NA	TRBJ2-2	CASSASATTGELFF	TGTGCCAGCAGCGCCTCGGCGACGACCGGGGAGCTGTTTTTT
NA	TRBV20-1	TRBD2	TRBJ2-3	CSALPAGGTTDTQYF	TGCAGTGCTCTTCCGGCGGGGGGCACCACAGATACGCAGTATTTT
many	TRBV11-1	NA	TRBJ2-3	CASSLGRSGRDLSTDTQYF	TGTGCCAGCAGCTTAGGTCGTAGCGGAAGGGACCTGAGCACAGATACGCAGTATTTT
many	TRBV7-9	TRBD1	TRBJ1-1	CASSLGQGAGTEAFF	TGTGCCAGCAGCTTAGGTCAGGGGGCGGGCACTGAAGCTTTCTTT
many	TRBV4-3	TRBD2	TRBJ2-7	CASSQNVLAGAYEQYF	TGCGCCAGCAGCCAAAATGTCCTAGCGGGAGCCTACGAGCAGTACTTC
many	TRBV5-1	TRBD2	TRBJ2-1	CASSNSGGPADEQFF	TGCGCCAGCAGTAATAGCGGGGGGCCAGCCGATGAGCAGTTCTTC
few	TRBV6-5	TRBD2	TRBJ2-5	CASSYKGLAERIQETQYF	TGTGCCAGCAGTTACAAAGGGCTAGCGGAACGAATCCAAGAGACCCAGTACTTC
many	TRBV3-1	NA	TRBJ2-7	CASSQNIDGVHEQYF	TGTGCCAGCAGCCAAAATATAGACGGAGTACACGAGCAGTACTTC
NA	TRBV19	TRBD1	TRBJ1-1	CASRPRQGPNTEAFF	TGTGCCAGTAGACCCAGACAGGGGCCGAACACTGAAGCTTTCTTT
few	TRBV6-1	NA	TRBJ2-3	CATSALRGTLTDTQYF	TGTGCCACCTCCGCTCTCCGCGGGACTCTCACAGATACGCAGTATTTT
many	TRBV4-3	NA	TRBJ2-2	CASSPGTQLRLELFF	TGCGCCAGCAGCCCGGGAACCCAGTTGAGGTTGGAGCTGTTTTTT
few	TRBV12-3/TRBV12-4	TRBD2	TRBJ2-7	CASSLLASGGEQYF	TGTGCCAGCAGTTTACTGGCTAGCGGGGGCGAGCAGTACTTC